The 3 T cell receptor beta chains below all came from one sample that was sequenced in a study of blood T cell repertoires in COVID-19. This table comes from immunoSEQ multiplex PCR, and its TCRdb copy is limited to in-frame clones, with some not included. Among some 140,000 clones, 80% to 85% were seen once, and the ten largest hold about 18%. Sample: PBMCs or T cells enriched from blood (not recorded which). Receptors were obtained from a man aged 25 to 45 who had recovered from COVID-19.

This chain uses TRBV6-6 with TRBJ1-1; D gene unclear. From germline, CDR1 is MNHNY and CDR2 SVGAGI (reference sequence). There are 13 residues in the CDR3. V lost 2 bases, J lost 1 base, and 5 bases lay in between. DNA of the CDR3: TGTGCCAGCAGTTACATCCAGAACACTGAAGCTTTCTTT. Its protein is CASSYIQNTEAFF.

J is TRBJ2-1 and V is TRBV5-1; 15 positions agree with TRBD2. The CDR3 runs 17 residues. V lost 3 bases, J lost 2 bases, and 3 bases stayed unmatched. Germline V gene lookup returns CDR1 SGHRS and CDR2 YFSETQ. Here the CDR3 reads CASSWGLAGGPYNEQFF. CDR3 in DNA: TGCGCCAGCAGCTGGGGACTAGCGGGGGGCCCCTACAATGAGCAGTTCTTC.

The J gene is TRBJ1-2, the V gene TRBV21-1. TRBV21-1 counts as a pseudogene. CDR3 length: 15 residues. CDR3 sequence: CASSKDPPPGGGYTF. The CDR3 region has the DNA TGTGCCAGCAGCAAAGACCCTCCCCCGGGCGGGGGCTACACCTTC.